This T cell receptor (beta chain) stems from a study of T-cell memory formation after mild COVID-19. Overall study context: Clusters were largely donor specific.

Germline-derived CDR1 and CDR2 are ENHRY and SYGVKD. V was pared by 6 bases and J by 4 bases, with 9 bases between. This CDR3 is 12 amino acids long. Constant-segment primers and 5'RACE yielded cDNA libraries for TCR alpha and TCR beta, each carrying sample barcodes and UMIs. TCRdb recomputed calls from the 5' RACE reads with MiXCR, one row per CDR3 protein. The sample lists 350,000 to 400,000 distinct CDR3 sequences; approximately 15% were seen once. Whole-study findings and limits: Pre-infection memory harbored some responding clones, suggesting cross-reactive memory joined. A second wave expanding day 15 to 37 was CD4+-biased; contracting clones were balanced.

This clonotype was observed a handful of times. No antigen is known for it. What was sequenced was PBMCs or a T cell subset sorted from them (not recorded which). This TCR was recovered from a man aged 18 to 29 who had mild COVID-19 (a few samples of this study predate the infection). Cell type and time point are not known. The chain uses TRBV10-3 and TRBJ1-1; D is unresolved. The CDR3: CAIRAISTEAFF. As DNA, the CDR3 is TGTGCCATCAGGGCGATATCCACTGAAGCTTTCTTT.